This TCR beta chain was captured by sequencing in a study of T-cell reconstitution after alpha-beta-depleted transplantation in children. Whole-study results and caveats: In patients about two months after transplant, alpha-beta T cells reportedly arose from several hundred expanded graft clones.

Points on this clonotype: Its cognate antigen is unknown. Just one base apart from a much larger clone, this may be a read error. Here the CDR3 omits its conserved ending phenylalanine or tryptophan, so a read error is the likely source.

Unique molecular identifiers featured in how the TCRbeta library was prepared. A single record per CDR3 protein comes from TCRdb applying MiXCR to the PCR reads. The sample contains 240,000 or so distinct CDR3 sequences, approximately 8.9% of which appear only once. Per germline, CDR1 SQVTM and CDR2 ANQGSEA. V lost 5 bases, J lost 0 bases, and 7 bases lay in between. The CDR3 is 12 residues long. The clonotype was recovered from a male patient under 18 who had a stem cell transplant for acute lymphoblastic leukemia, so the T cells may come from the graft donor. V usage is TRBV29-1 and J usage is TRBJ1-1; D not resolved. The sequences come from PBMCs, mostly from graft donor cells, collected 180 days after TCRalphabeta/CD19-depleted stem cell transplant. In DNA form, the CDR3 reads TGCAGCGTTCCCCAGATGAACACTGAAGCTTTCTTG. Translation: CSVPQMNTEAFL.